Described below is a single TCR beta chain sequence and its context. The target antigen is unknown. Germline V gene sequence: CDR1 MDHEN, CDR2 SYDVKM. This CDR3 has 14 residues. Trimming took off 2 bases at V and 4 bases at J, with 11 bases between the two ends. These data belong to a study of cytomegalovirus exposure and HLA in healthy donors. Study-level findings and limits: It was shown in a later analysis that HLA-associated TCR beta chains were more clonally expanded than other, equally common chains. Most TCR sequences were seen very rarely across donors, but some public TCRs occurred in many.

Healthy individuals who donated bone marrow served as the donors. In the PCR, 60 Vbeta and 13 Jbeta primers were used. The table came from immunoSEQ multiplex PCR; TCRdb's copy has only in-frame clones and leaves some out. The sample yields 150,000 to 200,000 clones, roughly 80% seen once. The clonotype was recovered from a female donor in good health and CMV-seronegative. The sample taken for sequencing was PBMCs. The V gene is TRBV28, the J gene TRBJ1-2, with unresolved D. CDR3 amino acids: CASSLVQGSYGYTF. Here the CDR3 DNA reads TGTGCCAGCAGTTTAGTACAAGGGAGCTATGGCTACACCTTC.